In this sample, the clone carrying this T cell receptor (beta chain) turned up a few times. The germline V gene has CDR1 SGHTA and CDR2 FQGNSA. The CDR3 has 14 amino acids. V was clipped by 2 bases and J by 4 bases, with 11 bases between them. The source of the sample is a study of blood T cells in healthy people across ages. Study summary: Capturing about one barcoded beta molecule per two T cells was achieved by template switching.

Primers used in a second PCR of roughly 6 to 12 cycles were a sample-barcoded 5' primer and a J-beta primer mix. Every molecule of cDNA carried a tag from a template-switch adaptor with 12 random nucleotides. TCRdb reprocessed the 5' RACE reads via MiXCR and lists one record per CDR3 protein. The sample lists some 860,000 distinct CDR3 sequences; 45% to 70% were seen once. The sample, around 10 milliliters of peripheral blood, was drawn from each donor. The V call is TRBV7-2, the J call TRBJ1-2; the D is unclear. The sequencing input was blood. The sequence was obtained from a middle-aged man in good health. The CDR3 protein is CASSLLGLSYGYTF. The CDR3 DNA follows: TGTGCCAGCAGCTTATTAGGCTTAAGCTATGGCTACACCTTC.